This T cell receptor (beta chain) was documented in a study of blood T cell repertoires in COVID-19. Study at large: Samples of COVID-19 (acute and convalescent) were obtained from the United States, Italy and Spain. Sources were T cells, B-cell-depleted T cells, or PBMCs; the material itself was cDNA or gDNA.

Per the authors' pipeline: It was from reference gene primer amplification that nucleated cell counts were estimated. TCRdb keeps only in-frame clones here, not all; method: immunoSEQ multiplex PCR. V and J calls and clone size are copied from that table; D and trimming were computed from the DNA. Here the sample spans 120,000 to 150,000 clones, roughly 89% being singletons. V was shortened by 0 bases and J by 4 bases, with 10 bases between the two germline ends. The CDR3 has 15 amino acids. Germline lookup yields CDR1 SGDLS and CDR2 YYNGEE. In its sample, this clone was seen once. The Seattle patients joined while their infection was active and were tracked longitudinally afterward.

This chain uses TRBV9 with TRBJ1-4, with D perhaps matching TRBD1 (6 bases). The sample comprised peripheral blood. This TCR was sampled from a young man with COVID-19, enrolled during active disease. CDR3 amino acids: CASSVEGQYNEKLFF. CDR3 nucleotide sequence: TGTGCCAGCAGCGTAGAAGGACAGTATAATGAAAAACTGTTTTTT.